The rows below give T cell receptor beta chains drawn from one sample of a study of shared clonotypes between healthy human individuals. Sequencing was performed with immunoSEQ multiplex PCR; in TCRdb, only in-frame clones are kept and a portion is missing. The sample carries about 2.1 million clones, 93% recorded once. Sequenced input: naive CD8+ T cells from PBMCs. These receptors were taken from a man aged 18 to 30 in good health. Some clones in this sample may be carry-over from other donors' samples. CDR3s include the opening cysteine and the closing phenylalanine or tryptophan. D genes are given only for firm matches. Rows give clone size only sometimes, using once, few, many, or a class for an expanded clone.

d_call,clone_size,v_call,j_call,cdr3_nt,cdr3_aa
TRBD2,once,TRBV6-1,TRBJ2-7,TGTGCCAGCAGTGAGGACAGGCTAGCGGGATTGTCCTACGAGCAGTACTTC,CASSEDRLAGLSYEQYF
TRBD2,-,TRBV6-5,TRBJ2-3,TGTGCCAGCAGTTACTCGACTAGCGGCACAGATACGCAGTATTTT,CASSYSTSGTDTQYF
-,-,TRBV28,TRBJ2-7,TGTGCCAGCAGTTTGATATTCGTTCGGGGGAACGGTTTGTACGAGCAGTACTTC,CASSLIFVRGNGLYEQYF
TRBD2,-,TRBV11-2,TRBJ2-1,TGTGCCAGCAGCTTAGTCTCGCGGGAGGAACGAAATGAGCAGTTCTTC,CASSLVSREERNEQFF
-,-,TRBV19,TRBJ2-6,TGTGCCAGTAGTATATCAGGGGCCGGGGCCAACGTCCTGACTTTC,CASSISGAGANVLTF
-,-,TRBV4-1,TRBJ2-5,TGCGCCAGCAGCCGAAAAGAGCGACAGGTAGGAGAGACCCAGTACTTC,CASSRKERQVGETQYF
-,-,TRBV5-4,TRBJ2-4,TGTGCCAGCAGCCCTGGTGTGGGGGACCTAGCCAAAAACATTCAGTACTTC,CASSPGVGDLAKNIQYF
-,-,TRBV7-3,TRBJ2-7,TGTGCCAGCAGCGCAGGTCCAGACTACGAGCAGTACTTC,CASSAGPDYEQYF
TRBD2,once,TRBV2,TRBJ2-3,TGTGCCAGCAGTGCGGGACTAGCGGGAGGAATATATACGCAGTATTTT,CASSAGLAGGIYTQYF
TRBD1,-,TRBV5-1,TRBJ2-5,TGCGCCAGCAGCTGGGACAGGGGGCAAGAGACCCAGTACTTC,CASSWDRGQETQYF
-,-,TRBV28,TRBJ1-4,TGTGCCAGCAGTTCCTACCGGGGGGATGAAAAACTGTTTTTT,CASSSYRGDEKLFF
-,once,TRBV28,TRBJ2-7,TGTGCCAGCAGCCCTAGACCCAGGGCGTACGAGCAGTACTTC,CASSPRPRAYEQYF
-,-,TRBV7-9,TRBJ2-5,TGTGCCAGCACCCTGGACCAAGAGACCCAGTACTTC,CASTLDQETQYF
-,-,TRBV9,TRBJ1-1,TGTGCCAGCAGCGTAGGTCCGGGTAGAGCCACTGAAGCTTTCTTT,CASSVGPGRATEAFF